This TCR beta chain derives from a study of blood T cell repertoires in COVID-19. Study-wide background: Samples taken during acute and convalescent COVID-19 were collected in the United States, Italy and Spain.

Trimming took off 0 bases at V and 2 bases at J, with 13 bases between the two ends. This CDR3 has 16 residues. The germline gives CDR1 SGDLS, CDR2 YYNGEE. Everyone who took part was roughly 18 to 100 years old, and they came from 20 to 25 US areas. Each participant's cohort was designated according to participant-reported clinical history. In the original analysis: Estimated nucleated cell counts came from reference gene primer amplification. The assay was immunoSEQ multiplex PCR, and TCRdb's table has in-frame clones only and misses some. That table is the source of V, J and clone size, and D and trimming were worked out from the DNA. Among around 130,000 clones listed, under 90% were seen once.

This TCR came from a man aged 35 to 55 with acute COVID-19. The chain couples TRBV9 to TRBJ2-3; possible D gene TRBD2, 5 bases. Material: PBMCs or T cells enriched from blood (not recorded which). CDR3 bases: TGTGCCAGCAGCGTAGGTATGGAGAGGGACACAGATACGCAGTATTTT. This sequence encodes CASSVGMERDTDTQYF.